The 8 T cell receptor beta chains below come from one sample, sequenced in a study of blood T cell repertoires in COVID-19. Assay used: immunoSEQ multiplex PCR; TCRdb lists only in-frame clones, some missing. There are approximately 190,000 clones in the sample; about 85% occur only once, and about 20% lies in the top ten. Sequenced sample: peripheral blood. These receptors all come from a human donor in a cohort sampled during active COVID-19.

CDR3 sequence: CASSPLGQGLEKLFF. CDR3 nucleotide sequence: TGTGCCAGCAGCCCGCTGGGACAGGGTTTGGAAAAACTGTTTTTT. The chain employs TRBV7-6 and TRBJ1-4; TRBD1 matches at 9 bases. The germline V gene has CDR1 SGHVS and CDR2 FNYEAQ. Trimming cost V 5 bases and J 8 bases; bases outside gene matches: 9. This CDR3 is 15 amino acids long.

This clone was counted a few times. The V gene is TRBV29-1, the J gene TRBJ1-3; no definite D call. The germline V and J ends were trimmed by 4 bases and 4 bases, with 8 bases remaining between them. CDR1 is SQVTM and CDR2 is ANQGSEA in the germline V gene. CDR3 length equals 12 residues. The CDR3 region has the DNA TGCAGCGTTGCGAACATCGGAAACACCATATATTTT. This gives the protein CSVANIGNTIYF.

The V and J genes are TRBV5-6 and TRBJ2-7, with TRBD1 identical over 7 bases. V lost 0 bases to trimming and J lost 6 bases; unmatched junction nucleotides: 6. Germline CDR1 SGHDT, CDR2 YYEEEE. The CDR3 length is 14 residues. CDR3 amino acids: CASSLVTGVSEQYF. CDR3 in DNA: TGTGCCAGCAGCTTGGTAACAGGGGTCTCCGAGCAGTACTTC.

The chain has TRBV6-5 and TRBJ1-1; 8 bases are shared with TRBD1. This CDR3 has 13 amino acids. The germline gives CDR1 MNHEY, CDR2 SVGAGI. V dropped 6 bases and J dropped 3; count of bases not matched to a gene: 3. In DNA, the CDR3 is TGTGCCAGCAGAACAGGGGGATACACTGAAGCTTTCTTT. Translating gives CASRTGGYTEAFF.

This clone showed up just a few times. The CDR3 protein is CASSFNGAHQPQHF. CDR3 nucleotide sequence: TGTGCCAGCAGCTTTAATGGGGCGCATCAGCCCCAGCATTTT. The chain carries TRBV7-9 and TRBJ1-5; maybe TRBD1 (5 bases). Germline-derived CDR1 and CDR2 are SEHNR and FQNEAQ (reference sequence). The CDR3 is 14 residues long. V dropped 3 bases and J dropped 5 bases, with 11 bases sitting between them.

The rearrangement links TRBV20-1 to TRBJ1-2; the D gene is possibly TRBD1 (5 bases). Germline V lookup: CDR1 DFQATT, CDR2 SNEGSKA (reference sequence). V was shortened by 3 bases and J by 14 bases, with 16 bases between the two germline ends. The CDR3 runs to 11 residues. The CDR3 DNA is TGCAGTGCTAGTATCCCCCAGGGTACTACCTTC. Its protein is CSASIPQGTTF.

This chain links TRBV5-1 with TRBJ2-7; 12 nucleotides align to TRBD2. The CDR3 runs to 16 residues. Trimming removed 4 bases from V and 2 bases from J; junction bases left unmatched: 7. Germline V gene lookup returns CDR1 SGHRS and CDR2 YFSETQ. CDR3 protein: CASSVGTSGSPYEQYF. The DNA of the CDR3 is TGCGCCAGCAGCGTAGGGACTAGCGGGTCGCCCTACGAGCAGTACTTC.

The sample holds one count of this clone. This chain joins TRBV28 and TRBJ1-5; 7 bases match TRBD1. CDR1 and CDR2 (germline): MDHEN, SYDVKM. CDR3 length equals 14 residues. Trimming at V came to 2 bases and at J to 3 bases, leaving 1 base not matched to a gene. The CDR3 DNA is TGTGCCAGCAGTTTAGGGACAGTCAATCAGCCCCAGCATTTT. Its protein product is CASSLGTVNQPQHF.